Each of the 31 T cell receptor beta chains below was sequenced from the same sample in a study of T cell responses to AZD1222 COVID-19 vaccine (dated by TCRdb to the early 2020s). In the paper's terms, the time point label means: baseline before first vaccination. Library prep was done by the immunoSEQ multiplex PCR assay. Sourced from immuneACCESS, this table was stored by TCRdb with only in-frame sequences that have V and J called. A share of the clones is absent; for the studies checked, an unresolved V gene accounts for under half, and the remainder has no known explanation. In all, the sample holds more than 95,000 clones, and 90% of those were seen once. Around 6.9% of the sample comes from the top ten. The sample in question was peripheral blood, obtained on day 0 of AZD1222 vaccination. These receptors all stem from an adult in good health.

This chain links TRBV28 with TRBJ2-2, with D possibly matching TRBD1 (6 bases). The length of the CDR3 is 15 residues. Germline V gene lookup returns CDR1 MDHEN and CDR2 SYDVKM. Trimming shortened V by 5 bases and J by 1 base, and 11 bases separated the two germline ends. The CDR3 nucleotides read TGTGCCAGCAGTCGAGGGACACAGAACACCGGGGAGCTGTTTTTT. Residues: CASSRGTQNTGELFF.

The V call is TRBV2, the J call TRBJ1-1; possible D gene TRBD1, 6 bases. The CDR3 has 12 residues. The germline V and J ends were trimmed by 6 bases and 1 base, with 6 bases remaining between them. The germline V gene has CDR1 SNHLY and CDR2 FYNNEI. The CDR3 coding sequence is TGTGCCAGCAGGGGACAGAACACTGAAGCTTTCTTT. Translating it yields CASRGQNTEAFF. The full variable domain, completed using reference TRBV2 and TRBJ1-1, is EPEVTQTPSHQVTQMGQEVILRCVPISNHLYFYWYRQILGQKVEFLVSFYNNEISEKSEIFDDQFSVERPDGSNFTLKIRSTKLEDSAMYFCASRGQNTEAFFGQGTRLTVV.

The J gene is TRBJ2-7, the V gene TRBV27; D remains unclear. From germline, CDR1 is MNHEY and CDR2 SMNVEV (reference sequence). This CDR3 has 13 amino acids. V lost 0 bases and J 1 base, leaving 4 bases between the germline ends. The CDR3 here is CASSLSLSYEQYF. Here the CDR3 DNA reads TGTGCCAGCAGTTTATCCTTGTCCTACGAGCAGTACTTC.

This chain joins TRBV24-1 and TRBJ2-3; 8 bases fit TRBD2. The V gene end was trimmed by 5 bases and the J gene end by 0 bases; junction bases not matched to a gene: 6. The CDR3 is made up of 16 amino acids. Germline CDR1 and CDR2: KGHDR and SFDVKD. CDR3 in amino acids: CATSVAGPTSTDTQYF. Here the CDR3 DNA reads TGTGCCACCAGTGTAGCGGGACCGACTAGCACAGATACGCAGTATTTT.

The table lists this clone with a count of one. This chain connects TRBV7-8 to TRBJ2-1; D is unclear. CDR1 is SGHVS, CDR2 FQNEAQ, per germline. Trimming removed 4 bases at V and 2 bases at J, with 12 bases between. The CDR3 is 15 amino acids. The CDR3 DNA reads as TGTGCCAGCAGCTCCGAGCGTATAACCTACAATGAGCAGTTCTTC. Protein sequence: CASSSERITYNEQFF.

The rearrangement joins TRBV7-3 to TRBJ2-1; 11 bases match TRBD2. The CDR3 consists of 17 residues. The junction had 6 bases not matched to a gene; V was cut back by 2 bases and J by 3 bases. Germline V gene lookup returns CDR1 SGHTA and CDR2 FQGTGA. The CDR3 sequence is CASSLGTSGRLYNEQFF. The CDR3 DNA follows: TGTGCCAGCAGCTTAGGAACTAGCGGGAGACTCTACAATGAGCAGTTCTTC.

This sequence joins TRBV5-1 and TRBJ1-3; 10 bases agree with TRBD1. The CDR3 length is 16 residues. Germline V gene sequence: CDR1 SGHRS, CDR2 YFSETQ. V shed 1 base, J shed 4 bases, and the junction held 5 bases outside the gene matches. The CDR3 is CASSLTGTGEGNTIYF. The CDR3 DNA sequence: TGCGCCAGCAGCTTGACCGGGACAGGGGAAGGAAACACCATATATTTT.

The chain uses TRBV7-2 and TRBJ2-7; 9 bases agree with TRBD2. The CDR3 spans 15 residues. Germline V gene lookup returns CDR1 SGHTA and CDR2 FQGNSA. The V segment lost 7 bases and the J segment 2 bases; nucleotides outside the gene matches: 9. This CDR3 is CASTGGVAGAYEQYF. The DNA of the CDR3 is TGTGCCAGCACTGGGGGGGTAGCGGGAGCCTACGAGCAGTACTTC.

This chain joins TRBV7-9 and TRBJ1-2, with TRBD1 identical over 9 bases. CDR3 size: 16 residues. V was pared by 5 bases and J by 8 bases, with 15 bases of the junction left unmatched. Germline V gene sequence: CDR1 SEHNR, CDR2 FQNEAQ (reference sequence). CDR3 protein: CASSKNPGQGLGGYTF. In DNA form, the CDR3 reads TGTGCCAGCAGCAAAAACCCGGGACAGGGACTGGGAGGCTACACCTTC.

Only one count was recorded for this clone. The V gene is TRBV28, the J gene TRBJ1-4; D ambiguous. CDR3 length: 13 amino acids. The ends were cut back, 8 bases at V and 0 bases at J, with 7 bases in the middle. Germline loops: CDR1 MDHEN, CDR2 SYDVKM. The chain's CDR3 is CASAATTNEKLFF. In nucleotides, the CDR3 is TGTGCCAGCGCGGCGACAACTAATGAAAAACTGTTTTTT.

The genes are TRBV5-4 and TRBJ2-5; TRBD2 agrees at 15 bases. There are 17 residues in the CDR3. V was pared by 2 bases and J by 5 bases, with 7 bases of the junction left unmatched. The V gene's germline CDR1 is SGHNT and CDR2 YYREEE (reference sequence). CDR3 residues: CASSFGLAGGNGETQYF. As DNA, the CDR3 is TGTGCCAGCAGCTTCGGACTAGCGGGAGGGAACGGCGAGACCCAGTACTTC.

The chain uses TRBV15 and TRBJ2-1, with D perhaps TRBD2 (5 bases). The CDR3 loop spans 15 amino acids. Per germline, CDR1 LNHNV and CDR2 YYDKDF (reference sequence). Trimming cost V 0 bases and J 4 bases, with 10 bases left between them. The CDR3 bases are TGTGCCACCAGCAGAGATCCCGGGGTATACAATGAGCAGTTCTTC. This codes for CATSRDPGVYNEQFF.

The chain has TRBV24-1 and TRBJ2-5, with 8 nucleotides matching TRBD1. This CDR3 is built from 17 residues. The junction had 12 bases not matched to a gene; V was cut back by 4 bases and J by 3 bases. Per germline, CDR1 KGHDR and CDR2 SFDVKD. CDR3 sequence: CATSEGAWTGRKETQYF. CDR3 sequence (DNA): TGTGCCACCAGTGAAGGGGCGTGGACAGGGAGGAAAGAGACCCAGTACTTC.

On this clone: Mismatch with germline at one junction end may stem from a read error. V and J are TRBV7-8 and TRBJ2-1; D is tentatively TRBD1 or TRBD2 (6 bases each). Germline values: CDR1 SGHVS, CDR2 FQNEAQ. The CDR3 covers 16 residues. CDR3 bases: TGTGCCAGCAGCCAATCACCCGATCGGGGGCTAAGAGGTTCGGTCTTC. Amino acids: CASSQSPDRGLRGSVF.

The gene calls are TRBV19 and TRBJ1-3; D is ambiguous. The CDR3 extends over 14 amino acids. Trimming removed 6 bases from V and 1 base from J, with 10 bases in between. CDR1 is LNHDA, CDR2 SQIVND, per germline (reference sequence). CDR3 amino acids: CASRSQASGNTIYF. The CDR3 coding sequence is TGTGCCAGTAGGTCCCAAGCTTCTGGAAACACCATATATTTT.

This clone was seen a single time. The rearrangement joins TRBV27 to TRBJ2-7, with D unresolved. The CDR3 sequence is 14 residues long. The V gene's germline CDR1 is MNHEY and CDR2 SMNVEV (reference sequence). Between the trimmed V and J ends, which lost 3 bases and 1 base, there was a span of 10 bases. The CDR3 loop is CASSFQANSYEQYF. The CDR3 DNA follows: TGTGCCAGCAGTTTCCAAGCGAATTCCTACGAGCAGTACTTC.

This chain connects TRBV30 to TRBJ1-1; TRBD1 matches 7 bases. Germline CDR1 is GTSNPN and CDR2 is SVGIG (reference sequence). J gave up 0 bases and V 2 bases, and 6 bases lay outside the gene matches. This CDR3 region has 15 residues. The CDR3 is CAWSPPDRLNTEAFF. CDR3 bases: TGTGCCTGGAGTCCTCCGGACAGGTTGAACACTGAAGCTTTCTTT.

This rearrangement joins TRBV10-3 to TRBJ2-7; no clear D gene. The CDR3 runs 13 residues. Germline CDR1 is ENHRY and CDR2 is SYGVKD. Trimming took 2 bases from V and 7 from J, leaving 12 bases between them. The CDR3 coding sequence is TGTGCCATCAGTGAGCAGGATTCTGGGGAGCAGTACTTC. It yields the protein CAISEQDSGEQYF.

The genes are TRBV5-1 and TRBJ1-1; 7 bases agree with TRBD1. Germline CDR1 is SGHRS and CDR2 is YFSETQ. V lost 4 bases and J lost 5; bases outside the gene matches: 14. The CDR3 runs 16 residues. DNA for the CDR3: TGCGCCAGCAGCCAGGAGGCACAGGGGCAAGGGACTGAAGCTTTCTTT. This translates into CASSQEAQGQGTEAFF.

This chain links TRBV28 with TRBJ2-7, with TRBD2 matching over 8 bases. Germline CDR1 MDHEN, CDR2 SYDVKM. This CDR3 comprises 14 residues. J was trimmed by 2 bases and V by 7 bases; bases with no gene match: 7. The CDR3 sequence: CASTLSGSPYEQYF. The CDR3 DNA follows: TGTGCCAGCACCCTGAGCGGGAGCCCCTACGAGCAGTACTTC.

CDR3 protein: CASSASGGGSYGYTF. CDR3 DNA: TGTGCCAGCAGCGCCTCCGGAGGGGGCAGCTATGGCTACACCTTC. This chain uses TRBV14 with TRBJ1-2, with 7 bases fitting TRBD1. Trimming removed 5 bases from V and 4 bases from J; junction bases left unmatched: 10. The V gene's germline CDR1 is SGHDN and CDR2 FVKESK. CDR3 length: 15 residues.

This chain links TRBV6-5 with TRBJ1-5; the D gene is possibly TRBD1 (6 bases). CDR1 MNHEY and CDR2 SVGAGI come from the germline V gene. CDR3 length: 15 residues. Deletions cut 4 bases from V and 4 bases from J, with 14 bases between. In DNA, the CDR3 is TGTGCCAGCAGTTCCCAGGGGACACTTAATCAGCCCCAGCATTTT. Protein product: CASSSQGTLNQPQHF.

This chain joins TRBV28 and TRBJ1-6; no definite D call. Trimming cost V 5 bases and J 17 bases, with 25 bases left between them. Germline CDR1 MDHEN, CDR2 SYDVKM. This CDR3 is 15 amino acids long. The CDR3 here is CASSRSSLRHWVFHF. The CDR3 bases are TGTGCCAGCAGTCGATCTTCCCTTCGACATTGGGTCTTCCACTTT. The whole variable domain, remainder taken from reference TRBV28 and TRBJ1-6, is DVKVTQSSRYLVKRTGEKVFLECVQDMDHENMFWYRQDPGLGLRLIYFSYDVKMKEKGDIPEGYSVSREKKERFSLILESASTNQTSMYLCASSRSSLRHWVFHFGNGTRLTVT.

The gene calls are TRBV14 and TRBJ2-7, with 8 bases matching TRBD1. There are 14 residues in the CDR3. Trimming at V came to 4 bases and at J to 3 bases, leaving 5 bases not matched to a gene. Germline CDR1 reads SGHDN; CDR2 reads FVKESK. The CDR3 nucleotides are TGTGCCAGCAGCCGGACAGGGACGATCTACGAGCAGTACTTC. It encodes CASSRTGTIYEQYF.

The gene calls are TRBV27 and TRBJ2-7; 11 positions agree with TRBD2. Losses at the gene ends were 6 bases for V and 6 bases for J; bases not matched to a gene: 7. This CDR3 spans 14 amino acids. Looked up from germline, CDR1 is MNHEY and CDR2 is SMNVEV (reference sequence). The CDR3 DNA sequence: TGTGCCAGCAGGCTAGCGGGAGGCCCCCCCGAGCAGTACTTC. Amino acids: CASRLAGGPPEQYF.

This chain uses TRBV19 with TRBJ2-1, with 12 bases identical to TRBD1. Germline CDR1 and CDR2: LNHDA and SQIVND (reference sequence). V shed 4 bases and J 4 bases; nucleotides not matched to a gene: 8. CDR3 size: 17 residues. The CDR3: CASSTPGTGGTYNEQFF. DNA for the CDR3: TGTGCCAGTAGTACACCTGGGACAGGGGGCACTTACAATGAGCAGTTCTTC.

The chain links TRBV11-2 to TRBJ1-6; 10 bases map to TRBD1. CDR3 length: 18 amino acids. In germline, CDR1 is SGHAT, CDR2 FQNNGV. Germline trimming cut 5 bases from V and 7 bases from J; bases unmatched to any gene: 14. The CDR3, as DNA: TGTGCCAGCAGCCGAAGATCGCATGACAGGGGGCTCAATTCACCCCTCCACTTT. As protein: CASSRRSHDRGLNSPLHF.

CDR3 nucleotides: TGTGCCAGCAGTTCGACTTTCCAAACAGGGGGCCTGACCGGGGAGCTGTTTTTT. This codes for CASSSTFQTGGLTGELFF. V and J are TRBV27 and TRBJ2-2, with 9 bases lining up with TRBD1. CDR3 length: 18 amino acids. V was pared by 4 bases and J by 5 bases, with 14 bases of the junction left unmatched. Looked up from germline, CDR1 is MNHEY and CDR2 is SMNVEV (reference sequence).

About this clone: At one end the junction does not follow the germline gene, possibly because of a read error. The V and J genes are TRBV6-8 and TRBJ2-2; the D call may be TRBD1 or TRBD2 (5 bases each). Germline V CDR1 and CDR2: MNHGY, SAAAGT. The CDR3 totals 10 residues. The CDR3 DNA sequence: TGTGCCAGCAGTGGCCCGGGACCCATTTTT. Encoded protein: CASSGPGPIF.

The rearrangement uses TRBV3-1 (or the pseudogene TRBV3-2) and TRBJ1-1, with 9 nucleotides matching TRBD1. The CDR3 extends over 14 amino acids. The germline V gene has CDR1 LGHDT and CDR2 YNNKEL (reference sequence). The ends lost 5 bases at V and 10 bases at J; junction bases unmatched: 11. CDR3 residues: CASSLPDRGATAFF. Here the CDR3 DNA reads TGTGCCAGCAGCTTACCGGACAGGGGAGCGACAGCTTTCTTT.

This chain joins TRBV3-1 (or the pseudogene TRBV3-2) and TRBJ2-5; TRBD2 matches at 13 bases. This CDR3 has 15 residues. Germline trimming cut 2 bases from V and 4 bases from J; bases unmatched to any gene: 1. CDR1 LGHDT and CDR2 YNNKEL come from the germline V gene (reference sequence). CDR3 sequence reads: CASSQRLAGGETQYF. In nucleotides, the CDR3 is TGTGCCAGCAGCCAAAGACTAGCGGGAGGAGAGACCCAGTACTTC.